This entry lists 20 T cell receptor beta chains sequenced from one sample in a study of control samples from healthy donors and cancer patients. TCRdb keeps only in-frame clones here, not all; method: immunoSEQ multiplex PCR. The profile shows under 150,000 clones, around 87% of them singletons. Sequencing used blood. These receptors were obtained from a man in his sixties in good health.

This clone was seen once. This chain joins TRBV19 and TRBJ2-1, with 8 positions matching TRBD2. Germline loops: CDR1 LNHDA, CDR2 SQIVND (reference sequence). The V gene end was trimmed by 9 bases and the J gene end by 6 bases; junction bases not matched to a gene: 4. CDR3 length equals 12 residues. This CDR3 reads CASGGGGNEQFF. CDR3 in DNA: TGTGCCAGCGGGGGGGGAGGCAATGAGCAGTTCTTC.

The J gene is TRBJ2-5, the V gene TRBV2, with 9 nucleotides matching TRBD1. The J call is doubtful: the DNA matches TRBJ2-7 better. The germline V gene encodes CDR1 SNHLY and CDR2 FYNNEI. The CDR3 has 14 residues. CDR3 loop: CASSPGQGPYEQYF. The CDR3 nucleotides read TGTGCCAGCAGTCCGGGACAGGGCCCCTACGAGCAGTACTTC.

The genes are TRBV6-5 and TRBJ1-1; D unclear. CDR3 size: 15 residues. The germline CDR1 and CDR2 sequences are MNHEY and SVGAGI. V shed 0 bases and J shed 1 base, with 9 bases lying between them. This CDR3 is CASSYSRHSNTEAFF. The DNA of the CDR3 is TGTGCCAGCAGTTACTCGAGACATTCGAACACTGAAGCTTTCTTT.

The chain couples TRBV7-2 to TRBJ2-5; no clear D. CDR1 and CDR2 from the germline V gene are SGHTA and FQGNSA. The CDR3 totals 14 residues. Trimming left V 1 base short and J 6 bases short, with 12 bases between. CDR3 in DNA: TGTGCCAGCAGCTTAGTCGGTACTCCCCAGACCCAGTACTTC. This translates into CASSLVGTPQTQYF.

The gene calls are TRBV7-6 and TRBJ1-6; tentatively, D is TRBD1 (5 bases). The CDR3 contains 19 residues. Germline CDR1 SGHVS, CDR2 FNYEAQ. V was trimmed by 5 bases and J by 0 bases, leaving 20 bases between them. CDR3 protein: CASSQGTGTGSSYNSPLHF. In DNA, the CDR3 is TGTGCCAGCAGCCAGGGAACGGGGACCGGTAGCTCCTATAATTCACCCCTCCACTTT.

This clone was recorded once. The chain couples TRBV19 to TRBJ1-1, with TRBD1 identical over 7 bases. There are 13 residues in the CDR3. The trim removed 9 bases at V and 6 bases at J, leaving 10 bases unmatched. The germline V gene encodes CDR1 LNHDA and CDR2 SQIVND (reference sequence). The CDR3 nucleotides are TGTGCCAGCTTGGGACAGCTTCGCGCTGAAGCTTTCTTT. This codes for CASLGQLRAEAFF.

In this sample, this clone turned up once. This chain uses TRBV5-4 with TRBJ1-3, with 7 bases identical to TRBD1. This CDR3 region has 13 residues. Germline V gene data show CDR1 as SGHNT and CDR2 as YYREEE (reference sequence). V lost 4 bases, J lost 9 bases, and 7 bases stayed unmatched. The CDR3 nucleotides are TGTGCCAGCAGCCCCGACAGGGAACGCACCATATATTTT. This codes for CASSPDRERTIYF.

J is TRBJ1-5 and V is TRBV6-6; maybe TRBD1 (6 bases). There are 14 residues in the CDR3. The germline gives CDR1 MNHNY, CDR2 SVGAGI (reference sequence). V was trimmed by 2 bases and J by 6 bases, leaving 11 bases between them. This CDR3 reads CASSYQQGVQPQHF. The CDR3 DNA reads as TGTGCCAGCAGTTACCAACAGGGCGTTCAGCCCCAGCATTTT.

The CDR3 DNA follows: TGTGCTAGCCAAACGACGGGAAGCTCCTACAATGAGCAGTTCTTC. Protein: CASQTTGSSYNEQFF. The chain recombines TRBV12-5 with TRBJ2-1; D possibly corresponds to TRBD2 (5 bases). The CDR3 is 15 residues long. The germline V gene encodes CDR1 LGHNT and CDR2 FRNRAP. Trimming removed 9 bases from V and 0 bases from J, with 15 bases in between. Combining the CDR3 with reference TRBV12-5 and TRBJ2-1 gives the whole variable domain DARVTQTPRHKVTEMGQEVTMRCQPILGHNTVFWYRQTMMQGLELLAYFRNRAPLDDSGMPKDRFSAEMPDATLATLKIQPSEPRDSAVYFCASQTTGSSYNEQFFGPGTRLTVL.

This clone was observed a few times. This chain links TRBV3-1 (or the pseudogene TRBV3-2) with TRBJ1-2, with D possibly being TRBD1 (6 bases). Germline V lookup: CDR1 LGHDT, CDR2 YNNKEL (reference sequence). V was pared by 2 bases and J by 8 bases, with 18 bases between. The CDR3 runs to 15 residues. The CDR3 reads CASSQTSGGGGGYTF. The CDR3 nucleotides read TGTGCCAGCAGCCAAACATCGGGGGGCGGAGGAGGCTACACCTTC.

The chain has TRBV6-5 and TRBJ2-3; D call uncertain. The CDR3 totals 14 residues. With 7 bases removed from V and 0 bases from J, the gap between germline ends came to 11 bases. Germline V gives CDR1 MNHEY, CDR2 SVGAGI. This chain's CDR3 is CASTTAFSTDTQYF. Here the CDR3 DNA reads TGTGCCAGCACCACGGCGTTTAGCACAGATACGCAGTATTTT.

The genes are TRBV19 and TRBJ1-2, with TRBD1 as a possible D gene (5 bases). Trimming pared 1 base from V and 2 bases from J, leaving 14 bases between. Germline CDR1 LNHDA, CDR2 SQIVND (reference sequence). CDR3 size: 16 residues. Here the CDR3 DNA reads TGTGCCAGTAGTATAGCCCACTCTACAGGAAACTATGGCTACACCTTC. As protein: CASSIAHSTGNYGYTF.

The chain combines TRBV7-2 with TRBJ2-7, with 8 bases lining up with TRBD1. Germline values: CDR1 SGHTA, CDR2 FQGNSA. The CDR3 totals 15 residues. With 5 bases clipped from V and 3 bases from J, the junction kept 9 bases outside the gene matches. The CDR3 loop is CASSLGQGGDYEQYF. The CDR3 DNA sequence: TGTGCCAGCAGCCTCGGACAGGGAGGTGACTACGAGCAGTACTTC.

CDR3 DNA: TGTGCCAGCAGCTTCTCCCGCACAGATACGCAGTATTTT. Its protein is CASSFSRTDTQYF. The chain has TRBV7-3 and TRBJ2-3; unclear D gene. The CDR3 spans 13 residues. Germline CDR1 and CDR2: SGHTA and FQGTGA. The germline V and J ends were trimmed by 3 bases and 1 base, with 5 bases remaining between them.

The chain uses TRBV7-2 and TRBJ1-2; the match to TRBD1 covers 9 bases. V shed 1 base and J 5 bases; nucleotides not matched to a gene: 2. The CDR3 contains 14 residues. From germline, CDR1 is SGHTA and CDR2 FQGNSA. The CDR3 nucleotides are TGTGCCAGCAGCTTAGAAGGGACAGGGTATGGCTACACCTTC. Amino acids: CASSLEGTGYGYTF.

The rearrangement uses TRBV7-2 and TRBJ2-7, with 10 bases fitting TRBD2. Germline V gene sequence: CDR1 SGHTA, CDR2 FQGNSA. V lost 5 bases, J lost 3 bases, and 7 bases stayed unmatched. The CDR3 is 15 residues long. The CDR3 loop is CASSLTSGVGYEQYF. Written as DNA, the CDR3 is TGTGCCAGCAGCCTTACTAGCGGGGTGGGCTACGAGCAGTACTTC.

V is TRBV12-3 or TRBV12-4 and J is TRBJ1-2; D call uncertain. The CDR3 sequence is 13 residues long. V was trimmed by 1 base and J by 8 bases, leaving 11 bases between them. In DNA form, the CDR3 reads TGTGCCAGCAGTTTAGGCAGTATAGGAGGCTACACCTTC. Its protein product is CASSLGSIGGYTF.

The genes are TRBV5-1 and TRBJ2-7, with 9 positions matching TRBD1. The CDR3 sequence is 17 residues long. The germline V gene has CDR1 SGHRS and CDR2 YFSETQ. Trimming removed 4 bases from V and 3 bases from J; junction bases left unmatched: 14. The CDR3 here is CASSLRPRDRAVYEQYF. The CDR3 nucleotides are TGCGCCAGCAGCCTACGACCCCGGGACAGGGCCGTCTACGAGCAGTACTTC.

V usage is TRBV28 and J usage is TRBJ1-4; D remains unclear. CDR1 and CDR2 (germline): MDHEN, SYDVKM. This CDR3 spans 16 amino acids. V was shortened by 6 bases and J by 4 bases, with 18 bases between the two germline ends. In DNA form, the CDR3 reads TGTGCCAGCAGCAGGACGGGGAGACGTGGTAATGAAAAACTGTTTTTT. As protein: CASSRTGRRGNEKLFF.

Here the CDR3 DNA reads TGTGCCAGCAGGCCCGGGACTCTCCCCTACGAGCAGTACTTC. Amino acid sequence: CASRPGTLPYEQYF. The chain is built from TRBV7-2 and TRBJ2-7, with a possible D match to TRBD2 (6 bases). This CDR3 is 14 amino acids long. V lost 6 bases, J lost 2 bases, and 14 bases lay in between. The germline V gene encodes CDR1 SGHTA and CDR2 FQGNSA.